Below, one T cell receptor beta chain is given with its context. These data originate in a study of T cell changes during pregnancy in multiple sclerosis. CDR1 and CDR2 (germline): SEHNR, FQNEAQ (reference sequence). This CDR3 has 16 amino acids. The germline V and J ends were trimmed by 1 base and 0 bases, with 11 bases remaining between them. The repertoire was sequenced with immunoSEQ multiplex PCR; TCRdb's copy has only in-frame clones and lacks some. This table holds fewer than 70,000 clones, roughly 94% found once. V and J are TRBV7-9 and TRBJ2-3; a weak D match, TRBD2 (6 bases). The specimen was CD8+ T cells from peripheral blood mononuclear cells, collected in the third trimester of pregnancy. This sequence was found in a female donor with multiple sclerosis, enrolled in a pregnancy study. The CDR3 region has the DNA TGTGCCAGCAGCTTAGTGGTTCGGGGGAGCACAGATACGCAGTATTTT. As protein: CASSLVVRGSTDTQYF.